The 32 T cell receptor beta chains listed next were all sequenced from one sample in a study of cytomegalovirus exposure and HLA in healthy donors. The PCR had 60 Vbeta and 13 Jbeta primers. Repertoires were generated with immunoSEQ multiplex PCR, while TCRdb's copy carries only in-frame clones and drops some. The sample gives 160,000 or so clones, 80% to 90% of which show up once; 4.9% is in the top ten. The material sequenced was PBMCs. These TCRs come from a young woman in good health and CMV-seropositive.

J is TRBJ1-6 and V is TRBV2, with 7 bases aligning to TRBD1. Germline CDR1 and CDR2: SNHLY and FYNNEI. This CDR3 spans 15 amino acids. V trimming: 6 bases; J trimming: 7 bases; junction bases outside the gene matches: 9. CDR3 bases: TGTGCCAGCAGCATAGACAGGGTACGAAATTCACCCCTCCACTTT. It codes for CASSIDRVRNSPLHF.

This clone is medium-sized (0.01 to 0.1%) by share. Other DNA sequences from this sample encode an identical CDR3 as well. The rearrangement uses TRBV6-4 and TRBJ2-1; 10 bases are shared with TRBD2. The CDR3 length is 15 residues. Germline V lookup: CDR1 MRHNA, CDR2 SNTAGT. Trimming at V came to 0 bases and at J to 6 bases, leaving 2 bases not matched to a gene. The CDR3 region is CASSDSSGGANEQFF. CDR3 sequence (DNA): TGTGCCAGCAGTGACTCGAGCGGGGGGGCCAATGAGCAGTTCTTC.

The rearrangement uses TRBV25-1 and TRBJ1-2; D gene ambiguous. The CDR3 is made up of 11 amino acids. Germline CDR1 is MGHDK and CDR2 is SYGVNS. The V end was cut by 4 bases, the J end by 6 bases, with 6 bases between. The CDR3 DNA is TGTGCCAGCAGTGTAGAGAATGGCTACACCTTC. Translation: CASSVENGYTF.

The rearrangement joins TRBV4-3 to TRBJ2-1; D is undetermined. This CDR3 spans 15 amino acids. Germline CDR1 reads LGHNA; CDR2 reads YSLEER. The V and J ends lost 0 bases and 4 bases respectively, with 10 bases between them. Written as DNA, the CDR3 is TGCGCCAGCAGCCAAGAGTGGAGAACTTACAATGAGCAGTTCTTC. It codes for CASSQEWRTYNEQFF.

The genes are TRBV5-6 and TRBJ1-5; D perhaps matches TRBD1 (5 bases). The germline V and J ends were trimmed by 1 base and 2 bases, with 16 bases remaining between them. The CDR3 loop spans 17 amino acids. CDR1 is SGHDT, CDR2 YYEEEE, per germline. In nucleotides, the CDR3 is TGTGCCAGCAGCTTGTATGCGGGGGGAGGTGGCAATCAGCCCCAGCATTTT. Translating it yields CASSLYAGGGGNQPQHF.

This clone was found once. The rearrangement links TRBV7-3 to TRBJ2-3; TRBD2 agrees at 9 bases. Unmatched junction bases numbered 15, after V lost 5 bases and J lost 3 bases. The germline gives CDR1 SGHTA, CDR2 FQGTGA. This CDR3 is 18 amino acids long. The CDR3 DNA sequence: TGTGCCAGCAGCGTCACCGGGCGAGCGGGGGGTAAGACAGATACGCAGTATTTT. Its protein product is CASSVTGRAGGKTDTQYF. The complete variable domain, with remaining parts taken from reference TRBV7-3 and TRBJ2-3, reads GAGVSQTPSNKVTEKGKYVELRCDPISGHTALYWYRQSLGQGPEFLIYFQGTGAADDSGLPNDRFFAVRPEGSVSTLKIQRTERGDSAVYLCASSVTGRAGGKTDTQYFGPGTRLTVL.

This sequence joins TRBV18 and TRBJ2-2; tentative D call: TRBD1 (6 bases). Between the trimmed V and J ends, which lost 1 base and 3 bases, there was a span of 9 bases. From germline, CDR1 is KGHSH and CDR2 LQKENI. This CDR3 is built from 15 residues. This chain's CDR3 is CASSPLAGDTGELFF. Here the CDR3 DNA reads TGTGCCAGCTCACCACTGGCAGGGGACACCGGGGAGCTGTTTTTT.

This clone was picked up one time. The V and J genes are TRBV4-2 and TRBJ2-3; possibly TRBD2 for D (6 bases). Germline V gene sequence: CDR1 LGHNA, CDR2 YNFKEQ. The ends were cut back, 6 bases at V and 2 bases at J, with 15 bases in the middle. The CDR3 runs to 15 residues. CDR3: CASRRGETDTDTQYF. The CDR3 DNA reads TGTGCCAGCAGGCGCGGGGAGACAGACACAGATACGCAGTATTTT.

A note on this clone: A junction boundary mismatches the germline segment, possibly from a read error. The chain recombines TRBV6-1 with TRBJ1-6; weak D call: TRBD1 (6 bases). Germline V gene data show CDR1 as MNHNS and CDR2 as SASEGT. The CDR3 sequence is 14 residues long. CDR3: CATSRDIQDSPLHF. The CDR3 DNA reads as TGCGCCACGAGCAGGGACATTCAGGATTCACCCCTCCACTTT.

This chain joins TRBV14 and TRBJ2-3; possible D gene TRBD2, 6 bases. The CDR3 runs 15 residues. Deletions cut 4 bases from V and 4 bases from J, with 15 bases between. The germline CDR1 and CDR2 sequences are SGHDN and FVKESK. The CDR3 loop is CASSPGAWGADTQYF. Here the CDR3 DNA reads TGTGCCAGCAGCCCAGGCGCGTGGGGGGCAGATACGCAGTATTTT. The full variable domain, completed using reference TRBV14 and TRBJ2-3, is EAGVTQFPSHSVIEKGQTVTLRCDPISGHDNLYWYRRVMGKEIKFLLHFVKESKQDESGMPNNRFLAERTGGTYSTLKVQPAELEDSGVYFCASSPGAWGADTQYFGPGTRLTVL.

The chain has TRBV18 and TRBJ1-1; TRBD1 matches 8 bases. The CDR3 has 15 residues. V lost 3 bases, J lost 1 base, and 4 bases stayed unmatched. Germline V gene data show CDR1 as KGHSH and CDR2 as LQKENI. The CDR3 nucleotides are TGTGCCAGCTCACCTCCGACAGGGGAGAACACTGAAGCTTTCTTT. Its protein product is CASSPPTGENTEAFF.

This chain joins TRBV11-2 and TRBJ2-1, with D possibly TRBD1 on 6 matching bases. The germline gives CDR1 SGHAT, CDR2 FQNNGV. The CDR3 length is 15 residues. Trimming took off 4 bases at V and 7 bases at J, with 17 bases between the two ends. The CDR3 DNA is TGTGCCAGCAGCTATTTAGTCACAGGGTCGAATGAGCAGTTCTTC. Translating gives CASSYLVTGSNEQFF.

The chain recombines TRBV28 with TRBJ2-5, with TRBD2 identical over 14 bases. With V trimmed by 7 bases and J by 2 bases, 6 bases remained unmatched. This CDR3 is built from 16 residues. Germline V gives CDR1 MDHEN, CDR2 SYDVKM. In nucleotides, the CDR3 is TGTGCCAGCATGAGGACTAGCGGGGGGAATCAAGAGACCCAGTACTTC. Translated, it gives CASMRTSGGNQETQYF.

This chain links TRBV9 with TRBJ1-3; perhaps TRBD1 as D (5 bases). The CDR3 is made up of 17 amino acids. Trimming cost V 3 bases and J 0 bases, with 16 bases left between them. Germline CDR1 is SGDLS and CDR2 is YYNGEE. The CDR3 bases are TGTGCCAGCAGCGACAACAGGCTCCACAGCTCTGGAAACACCATATATTTT. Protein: CASSDNRLHSSGNTIYF.

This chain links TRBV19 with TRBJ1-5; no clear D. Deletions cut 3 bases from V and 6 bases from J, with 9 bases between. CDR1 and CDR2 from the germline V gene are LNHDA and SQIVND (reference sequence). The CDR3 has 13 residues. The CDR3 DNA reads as TGTGCCAGTAGTATCTCCTCCAGTCAGCCCCAGCATTTT. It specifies CASSISSSQPQHF.

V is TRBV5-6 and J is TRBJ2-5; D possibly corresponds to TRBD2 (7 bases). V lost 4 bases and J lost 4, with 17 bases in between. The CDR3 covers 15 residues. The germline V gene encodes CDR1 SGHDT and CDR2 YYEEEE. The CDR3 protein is CASSPAGRGGETQYF. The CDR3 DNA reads TGTGCCAGCAGCCCCGCGGGGAGGGGGGGAGAGACCCAGTACTTC.

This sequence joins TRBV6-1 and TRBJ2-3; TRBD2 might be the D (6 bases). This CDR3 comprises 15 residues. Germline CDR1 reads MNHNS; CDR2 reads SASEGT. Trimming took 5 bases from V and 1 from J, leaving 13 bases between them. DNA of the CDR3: TGTGCCAGCAGTCTTAGCGGTCTAGGCACAGATACGCAGTATTTT. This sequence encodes CASSLSGLGTDTQYF.

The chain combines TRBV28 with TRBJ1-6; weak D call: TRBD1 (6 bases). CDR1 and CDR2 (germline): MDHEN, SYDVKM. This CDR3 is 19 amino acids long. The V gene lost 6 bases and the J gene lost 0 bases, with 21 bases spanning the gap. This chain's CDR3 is CASRLVRILGGSYNSPLHF. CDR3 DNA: TGTGCCAGCAGATTGGTCCGAATCCTAGGGGGCTCCTATAATTCACCCCTCCACTTT.

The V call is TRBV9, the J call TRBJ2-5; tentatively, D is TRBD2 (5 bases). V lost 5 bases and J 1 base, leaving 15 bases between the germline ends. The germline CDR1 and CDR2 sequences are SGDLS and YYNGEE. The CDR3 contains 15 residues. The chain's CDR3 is CASSGELEAQETQYF. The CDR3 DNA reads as TGTGCCAGCAGTGGAGAGCTGGAGGCCCAAGAGACCCAGTACTTC.

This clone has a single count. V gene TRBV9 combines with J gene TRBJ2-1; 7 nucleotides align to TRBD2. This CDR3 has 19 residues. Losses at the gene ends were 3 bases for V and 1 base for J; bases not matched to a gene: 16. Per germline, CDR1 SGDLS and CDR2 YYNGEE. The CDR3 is CASSAEPPLTSWSYNEQFF. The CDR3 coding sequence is TGTGCCAGCAGCGCTGAGCCCCCTCTGACTAGCTGGTCCTACAATGAGCAGTTCTTC.

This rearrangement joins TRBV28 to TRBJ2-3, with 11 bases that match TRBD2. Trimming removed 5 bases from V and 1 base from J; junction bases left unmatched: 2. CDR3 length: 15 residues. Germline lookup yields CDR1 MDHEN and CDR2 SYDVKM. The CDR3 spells CASSMTSGGTDTQYF. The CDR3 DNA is TGTGCCAGCAGTATGACTAGCGGGGGCACAGATACGCAGTATTTT.

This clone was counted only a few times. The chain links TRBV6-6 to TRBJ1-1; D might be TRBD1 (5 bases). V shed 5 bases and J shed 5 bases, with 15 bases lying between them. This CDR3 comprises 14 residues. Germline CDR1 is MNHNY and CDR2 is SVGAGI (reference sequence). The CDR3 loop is CASSVGEVGTEAFF. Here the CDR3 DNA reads TGTGCCAGCAGTGTAGGGGAGGTCGGAACTGAAGCTTTCTTT.

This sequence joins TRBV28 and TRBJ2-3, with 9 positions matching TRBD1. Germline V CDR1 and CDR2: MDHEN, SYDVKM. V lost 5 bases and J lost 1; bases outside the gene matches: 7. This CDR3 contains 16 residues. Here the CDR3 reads CASSNRGRTGTDTQYF. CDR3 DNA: TGTGCCAGCAGTAACAGGGGGCGCACGGGCACAGATACGCAGTATTTT.

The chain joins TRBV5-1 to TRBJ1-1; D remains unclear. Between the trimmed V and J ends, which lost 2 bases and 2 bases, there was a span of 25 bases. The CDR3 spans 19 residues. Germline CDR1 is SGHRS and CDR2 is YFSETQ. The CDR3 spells CASSFGLMGSKRTNTEAFF. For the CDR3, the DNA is TGCGCCAGCAGCTTCGGATTGATGGGCAGCAAAAGGACTAACACTGAAGCTTTCTTT.

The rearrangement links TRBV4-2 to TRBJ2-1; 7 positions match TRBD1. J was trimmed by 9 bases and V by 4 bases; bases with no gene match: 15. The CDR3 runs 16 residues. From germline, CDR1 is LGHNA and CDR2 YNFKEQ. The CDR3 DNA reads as TGTGCCAGCAGCCCAGCTGAAATAGACAGGGTAGCTGAGCAGTTCTTC. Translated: CASSPAEIDRVAEQFF.

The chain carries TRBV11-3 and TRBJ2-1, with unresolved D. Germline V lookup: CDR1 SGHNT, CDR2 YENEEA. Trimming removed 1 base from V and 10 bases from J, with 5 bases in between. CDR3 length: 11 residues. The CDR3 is CASSLGGEQFF. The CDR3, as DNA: TGTGCCAGCAGCTTAGGCGGCGAGCAGTTCTTC.

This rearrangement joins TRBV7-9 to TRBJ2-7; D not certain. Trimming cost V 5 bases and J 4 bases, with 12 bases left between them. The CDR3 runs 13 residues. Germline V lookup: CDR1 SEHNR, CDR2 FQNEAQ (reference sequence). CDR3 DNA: TGTGCCAGCAGCCCAAGCAGCAGGTACGAGCAGTACTTC. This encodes CASSPSSRYEQYF.

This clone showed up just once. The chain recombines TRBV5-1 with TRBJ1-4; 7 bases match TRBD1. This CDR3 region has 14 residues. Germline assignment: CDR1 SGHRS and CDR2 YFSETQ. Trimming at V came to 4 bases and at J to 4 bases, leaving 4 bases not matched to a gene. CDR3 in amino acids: CASSGGQNNEKLFF. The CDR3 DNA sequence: TGCGCCAGCAGCGGGGGACAGAATAATGAAAAACTGTTTTTT.

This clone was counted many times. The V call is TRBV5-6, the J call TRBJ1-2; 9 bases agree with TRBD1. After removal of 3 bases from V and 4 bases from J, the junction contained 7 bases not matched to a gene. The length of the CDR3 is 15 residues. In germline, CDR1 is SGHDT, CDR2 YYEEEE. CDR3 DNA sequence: TGTGCCAGCAGCTCGAACAGGGGGCGGGTCTATGGCTACACCTTC. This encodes CASSSNRGRVYGYTF.

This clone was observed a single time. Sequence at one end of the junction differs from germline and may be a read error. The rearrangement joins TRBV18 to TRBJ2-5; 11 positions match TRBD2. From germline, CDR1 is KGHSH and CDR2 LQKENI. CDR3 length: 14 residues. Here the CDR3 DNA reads TGTGCCAGCTCCCTACTAGCGGGGGTGGAGATCCAGTACTTC. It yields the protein CASSLLAGVEIQYF.

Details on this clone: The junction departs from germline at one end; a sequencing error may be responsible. CDR3 residues: CASRLAVADTQYF. DNA of the CDR3: TGCGCCAGCAGGTTGGCGGTTGCAGATACGCAGTATTTT. The gene calls are TRBV5-1 and TRBJ2-3; the D is unclear. The germline V gene has CDR1 SGHRS and CDR2 YFSETQ. This CDR3 is built from 13 residues.

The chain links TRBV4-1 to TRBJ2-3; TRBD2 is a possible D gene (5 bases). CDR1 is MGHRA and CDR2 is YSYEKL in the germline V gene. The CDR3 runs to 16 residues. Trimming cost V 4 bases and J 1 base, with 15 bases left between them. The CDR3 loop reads CASSPTRARGTDTQYF. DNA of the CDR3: TGCGCCAGCAGCCCCACTAGAGCGCGGGGCACAGATACGCAGTATTTT.